Listed here is a single T cell receptor beta chain. What it recognizes is unknown. The data were taken from a study of T cell responses to AZD1222 COVID-19 vaccine. Across the study: Second-dose groups at about 4 or about 12 weeks were pooled.

Regarding the study as a whole: Repertoires were sampled only after the peak T cell response. The breadth and depth of Spike-specific TCRs increased once two AZD1222 doses had been given.

CDR1 and CDR2 from the germline V gene are MGHDK and SYGVNS. The CDR3 has 15 residues. V lost 6 bases, J lost 6 bases, and 11 bases stayed unmatched. Profiling relied on immunoSEQ multiplex PCR, and the TCRdb table lists in-frame clones only, not all of them. Counted here are around 120,000 clones, less than 90% occurring once; the ten biggest clones make up roughly a quarter. This specimen consisted of peripheral blood, obtained on day 0 of AZD1222 vaccination. The receptor's source is an adult in good health. V usage is TRBV25-1 and J usage is TRBJ2-7, with 10 bases identical to TRBD1. CDR3 DNA sequence: TGTGCCAGCAGCGATAGGGACAGGGGCGACTCCGAGCAGTACTTC. Its protein product is CASSDRDRGDSEQYF.